Included here is one T cell receptor (beta chain) sequence, with context. Its antigen is currently not known. Base qualities are not provided; no much larger clone lies one nucleotide away. The source of the sample is a study of identical twins (dated by TCRdb to the mid-2010s). Regarding the study in general: To test whether fetal clonotypes persist, this study deep-sequenced TCR alpha and beta repertoires from monozygotic twins, from unrelated adults of various ages, and from cord blood. To rule out contamination, the twin experiments were replicated at different times with different library preparation protocols. Here is what the overall study found, with its caveats: Zero-insertion analyses could be partly confounded by invariant T cells such as MAIT and iNKT, although diverse VJ usage argued against such confounding for most clonotypes. A weaker excess of twin sharing was found in beta out-of-frame sequences because the signal-to-noise ratio was lowered by fewer shared sequences. Because the same donors could not be followed over many years, the conclusions relied on cross-sectional statistical analysis. Fewer insertions were carried by abundant cord blood beta clonotypes, a similar but weaker trend appeared in young adult naive repertoires, and no such trend appeared in memory repertoires. Recombination models systematically underestimated out-of-frame TCR alpha sharing in monozygotic twins but agreed with sharing between unrelated individuals. Out-of-frame TCR alpha sequences shared between twins showed an excess of low generation-probability sequences compared with coincidental sharing between unrelated individuals.

Libraries came from 5' RACE. The reads were generated on an Illumina HiSeq 2000. Template switching added a universal primer binding site, and the final cDNA carried a unique molecular identifier that allowed TCR cDNA molecules to be counted accurately. First-strand cDNA for TCR alpha and beta chains was synthesized from specific primers in the conserved constant-segment region. To control for contamination, each cDNA library was double barcoded with a SMART-Mk sample barcode plus Illumina barcodes. TruSeq adapter sequences and Illumina sample barcodes were added in two successive PCR steps. The TCR alpha and beta cDNA libraries were sequenced on the Illumina HiSeq platform using custom primers. As for the authors' bioinformatics: MiGEC was used to process raw reads and extract unique molecular identifiers, and MiXCR was used to find CDR3 positions. Recombination models were inferred per individual with the repgenHMM and IGoR tools using an EM algorithm. Shared clonotype analysis was performed with the tcR package in R, normalizing sharing by the product of cloneset sizes. Out-of-frame nonproductive sequences were analyzed to study raw recombination free of thymic and clonal selection effects. The public reads were reprocessed in TCRdb via fastp at Q25 and MiXCR, keeping in-frame beta chains. CDR3 protein sequences are deduplicated, and each keeps its most common genes and DNA. Clone size and V and J calls follow TCRdb, not the original study. This sample comprises 450,000 or so distinct CDR3 sequences, around a sixth of them detected only once. Clones ranked in the top ten supply 9% to 15% of the sample.

There are 15 amino acids in the CDR3, from cysteine to phenylalanine inclusive. The entry retains the CDR3 DNA only, 45 bases that are in frame from base 1. Trimming at the junction amounts to 6 bases on V and 3 bases on J, and the germline ends lie 18 bases apart. Sequences LGHDT (CDR1) and YNNKEL (CDR2) are obtained from the germline V gene (reference sequence). Only healthy Caucasian donors were included. Three unrelated non-twin adults were also sequenced: a male aged 18 to 30, a male aged 50 to 59 and a female aged 50 to 59. Miltenyi CD45RO+ enrichment and human naive T-cell isolation kits were used to isolate memory (CD45RO+) and naive T cells from PBMC.

The clonotype comes from a man aged 50 to 59 in good health. Sequenced sample: naive T cells sorted from blood. Sample cell subset or site, as interpreted from the label and publication: cells isolated with a human naive T-cell isolation kit. Recombination linked TRBV3-1 to TRBJ2-7; D gene: possibly TRBD2, on 6 matching bases. The sequenced DNA: TGTGCCAGCAGTCCATCCCAATTGACTAGCTACGAGCAGTACTTC. Translated, it reads CASSPSQLTSYEQYF.